This T cell receptor beta chain derives from a study of shared clonotypes between healthy human individuals (dated by TCRdb to the early 2020s). Notes on the research overall: Two women and three men aged 18 to 49 years were included in the cohort. For each donor, CD4 naive and CD4 memory were each given three plates, CD8 naive was given two plates, and CD8 memory was given one plate. The study deeply sequenced blood TCR repertoires of about 5 healthy adults to estimate repertoire size and the extent of clonotype sharing between individuals. To increase sequencing depth and limit assay-specific biases, TCR repertoire library preparation and sequencing were carried out by different laboratories using diverse techniques. Per donor, leukapheresis produced somewhere between about 0.94 and 9 billion PBMCs.

Points on this clone: Its cognate antigen has yet to be identified. There are no base qualities to consult, and no much larger clone falls within one base. The same CDR3 can be traced to other DNA sequences in this sample.

Beyond this particular receptor, the publication reports: When four donors were compared, the shared fraction of clonotypes was about 5.4% for naive CD4, roughly 3.4% for naive CD8, 2% to 2.5% for memory CD4, and roughly 0.4% for memory CD8. Based on pairwise subsampling, the degree of clonotype sharing among donors was expected to be affected by sequencing depth. Compared with non-shared clonotypes, the clonotypes found in all four sorted-subset donors had higher generation probabilities. Incomplete sequencing was indicated by rarefaction of sorted-subset datasets, despite the large sequencing depth. The small number of donors limited the genetic and exposure-history diversity represented. Only blood was sampled, and tissue TCR repertoires likely differ from those in blood. Naive subsets generally had larger estimated clonotype richness than memory subsets did.

The donors were healthy, HIV-negative adults with no recently reported acute infections or vaccinations. All donors were Caucasian adults living in Nashville, Tennessee, USA. CD4+ T cells were enriched through magnetic negative selection, after which naive cells were positively selected on CD45RA and the remaining negative fraction served as the memory subset. After blood collection by leukapheresis, PBMCs were isolated using Ficoll-Histopaque density gradient centrifugation and then cryopreserved in the vapor phase of liquid nitrogen. Analytical flow cytometry was used to check the purity and quantity of each magnetically sorted T cell population. Genomic DNA was isolated from each sorted fraction and quantified by UV absorbance on a Nanodrop 2000c. Trimming at the junction amounts to 5 bases on V and 5 bases on J, and the germline ends lie 9 bases apart. From a lookup of the germline V gene (reference sequence), CDR1 and CDR2 are SEHNR and FQNEAQ. From the cysteine up to the phenylalanine, the CDR3 has a length of 12 residues. Just the 36-base CDR3 DNA is kept, in frame starting at base 1.

TCR CDR3 regions were amplified from genomic DNA by multiplex PCR using the deep immunoSEQ assay. For each cell subset, the extracted genomic DNA was distributed evenly across all wells of several immunoSEQ 96-well plates, and each plate served as one replicate. For sorted subsets, roughly 200 ng genomic DNA, equal to tens of thousands of T cell genomes, was loaded into each replicate PCR. The purified libraries were quantified using a Qubit 3.0 fluorometer, sized with a Bioanalyzer 2100, and then quantified again using the KAPA Library Quantification kit. A separate single-read 150-cycle Illumina NextSeq 550 flow cell was used to sequence each immunoSEQ 96-well plate. The paper's processing steps were these. Because the immunoSEQ output included only junctional sequences and no quality scores, the filtering could not be the same as the filtering used for full-length reads. Sequences were annotated with PyIR, a Python wrapper for IgBLAST v1.9, using IMGT germline references to assign V/J genes and CDR3. Any read was removed if the V/J assignment was weak (E-value above 1e-6), the CDR3 was missing, or the read contained stop codons, out-of-frame junctions, or ambiguous translated residues. V3J clonotypes were defined by identical inferred V gene, J gene, and CDR3 amino acid sequence. Percentage overlap between repertoires was calculated by dividing the number of shared unique clonotypes by the size of the smaller repertoire. RTK rarefaction, the Chao1 estimator, and Recon v2.1 estimates of unobserved clonotypes were used to assess repertoire richness. Generation probabilities were computed with OLGA for all TCRbeta clonotypes obtained by the gDNA method from several donors. TCRdb provides this immuneACCESS table in a form limited to in-frame rearrangements. Some clones are lacking; in checked studies, under half of them reflect an unresolved V gene, and why the rest are absent is not known. V, J and clone size are those of that table, while D and trimming were read from the DNA. This sample is represented by over 1.4 million clones; roughly 95% of them were singletons. 1% to 1.5% of the sample is in the top ten clones.

Sequencing was done on a sample of naive CD4+ T cells sorted from blood. In the paper's terms, the cell subset or site label means: CD45RA+ positively selected. The receptor's source is a man aged 25 to 40 in good health. Recombination linked TRBV7-9 to TRBJ1-1, with TRBD1 as a weak D call on 5 bases. The CDR3 region: CASSPQGTEAFF. The base sequence is TGTGCCAGCAGCCCCCAGGGTACTGAAGCTTTCTTT. The CDR3, completed at both ends by the reference TRBV7-9 and TRBJ1-1 genes, gives the full variable domain DTGVSQNPRHKITKRGQNVTFRCDPISEHNRLYWYRQTLGQGPEFLTYFQNEAQLEKSRLLSDRFSAERPKGSFSTLEIQRTEQGDSAMYLCASSPQGTEAFFGQGTRLTVV.